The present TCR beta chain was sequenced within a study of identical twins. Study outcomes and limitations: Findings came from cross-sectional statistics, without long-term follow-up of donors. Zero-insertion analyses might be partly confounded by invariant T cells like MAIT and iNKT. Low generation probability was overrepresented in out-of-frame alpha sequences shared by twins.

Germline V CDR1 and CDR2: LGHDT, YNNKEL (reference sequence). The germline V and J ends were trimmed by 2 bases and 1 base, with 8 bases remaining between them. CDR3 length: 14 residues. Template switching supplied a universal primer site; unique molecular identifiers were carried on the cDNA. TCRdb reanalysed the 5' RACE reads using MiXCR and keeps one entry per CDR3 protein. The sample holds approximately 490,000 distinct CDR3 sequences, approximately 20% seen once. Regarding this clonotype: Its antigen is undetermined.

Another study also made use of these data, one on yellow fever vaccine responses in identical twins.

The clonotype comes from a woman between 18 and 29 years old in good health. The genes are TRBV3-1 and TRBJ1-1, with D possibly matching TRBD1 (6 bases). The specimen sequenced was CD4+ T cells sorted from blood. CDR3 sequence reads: CASSQSGENTEAFF. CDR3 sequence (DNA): TGTGCCAGCAGCCAATCAGGGGAGAACACTGAAGCTTTCTTT.